The clone carrying this T cell receptor beta chain was counted a few times. Antigen: not known. Combining a sample-barcoded 5' primer with a J-beta primer mix, a second PCR ran for roughly 7 to 12 cycles. TCRdb ran MiXCR on the 5' RACE reads and lists one entry per CDR3 protein. Of roughly 1,000,000 distinct CDR3 sequences in the sample, under 30% are singletons; the top ten hold approximately 0.75%. In germline, CDR1 is SGHTA, CDR2 FQGNSA. Losses at the gene ends were 5 bases for V and 5 bases for J; bases not matched to a gene: 5. The CDR3 covers 15 residues. These data belong to a study of blood T cells in healthy people across ages. Notes on the study in general: Fewer expanded clones and more diversity marked long-lived versus aged donors.

These sequences were also reported in another study, on T cells of mothers and their children. This second study notes: Donors comprised three healthy Caucasian mothers plus their six children. The overlap seen between related mothers and children slightly exceeded that of unrelated pairs, though not significantly. There were no persistent microchimeric T cell clones detected.

This chain uses TRBV7-2 with TRBJ2-2; TRBD2 matches 10 bases. This receptor was identified in a girl under 10 years old in good health. Sequencing was carried out using blood. The CDR3 sequence is CASSGPGLATGELFF. The DNA of the CDR3 is TGTGCCAGCAGCGGACCGGGACTAGCGACCGGGGAGCTGTTTTTT.